The clone carrying this T cell receptor (beta chain) was counted only a few times. V was trimmed by 3 bases and J by 3 bases, leaving 12 bases between them. Germline V gene lookup returns CDR1 SGHRS and CDR2 YFSETQ. This CDR3 is 14 amino acids long. TCRdb reanalysed the RT-PCR reads using MiXCR and keeps one entry per CDR3 protein. The table shows about 570,000 distinct CDR3 sequences, with about 11% occurring only once. The data belong to a study of response to subunit inactivated influenza vaccine. The same specimen was also included in a second study, on T cells expressing NK-cell markers. Per that study: Template switching by 5'RACE with UMIs generated the TCR beta cDNA.

The starting material was PBMCs from blood, obtained on the day of vaccination. The chain has TRBV5-1 and TRBJ2-5, with a weak D call TRBD1 (6 bases). The receptor was derived from a man aged 50 to 59 who received an inactivated influenza vaccine. The CDR3: CASSYGQSKETQYF. CDR3 bases: TGCGCCAGCAGCTACGGACAGTCCAAAGAGACCCAGTACTTC.